This T cell receptor (beta chain) was profiled in a study of T cells in Graves' hyperthyroidism and ophthalmopathy. Across the whole study: Peripheral blood was drawn at first diagnosis, prior to all treatment.

RNA transcripts were the template for amplifying TCR beta CDR3 regions. During a first-round RT-PCR of the TCR CDR3, the HTBI primer set was used. TCRdb re-called the multiplex PCR reads through MiXCR, storing one row per CDR3 protein. Here the sample spans approximately 360,000 distinct CDR3 sequences, more than 15% being singletons. This clonotype was picked up a small number of times. What it binds is not known. The CDR3 length is 20 residues. V was pared by 2 bases and J by 4 bases, with 24 bases between. Germline CDR1 reads MNHEY; CDR2 reads SVGAGI. Newly diagnosed patients aged 18 to 65 had hyperthyroidism of under 2 months' duration. Study-wide results and limits: In blood, most of the thyroid clonotypes expanded above 0.001 were also present.

This TCR was recovered from a woman younger than 30 with Graves' hyperthyroidism that later progressed to Graves' ophthalmopathy. This chain joins TRBV6-5 and TRBJ2-6; possibly TRBD1 or TRBD2 for D (5 bases each). The sample consisted of blood. This CDR3 reads CASSYSLRGKNAGGANVLTF. The CDR3 DNA reads TGTGCCAGCAGTTACAGTCTCCGGGGCAAAAACGCGGGCGGGGCCAACGTCCTGACTTTC.